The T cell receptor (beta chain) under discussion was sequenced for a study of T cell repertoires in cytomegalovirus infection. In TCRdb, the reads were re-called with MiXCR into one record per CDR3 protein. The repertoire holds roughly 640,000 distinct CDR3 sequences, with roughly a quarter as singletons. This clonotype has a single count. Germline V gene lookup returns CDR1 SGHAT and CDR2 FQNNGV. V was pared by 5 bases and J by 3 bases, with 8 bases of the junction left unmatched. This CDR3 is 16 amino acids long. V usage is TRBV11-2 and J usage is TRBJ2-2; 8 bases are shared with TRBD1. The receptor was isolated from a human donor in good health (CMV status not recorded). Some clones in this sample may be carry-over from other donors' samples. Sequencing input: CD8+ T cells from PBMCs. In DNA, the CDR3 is TGTGCCAGCAGCCTCGAGGGACAGGTATACACCGGGGAGCTGTTTTTT. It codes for CASSLEGQVYTGELFF.